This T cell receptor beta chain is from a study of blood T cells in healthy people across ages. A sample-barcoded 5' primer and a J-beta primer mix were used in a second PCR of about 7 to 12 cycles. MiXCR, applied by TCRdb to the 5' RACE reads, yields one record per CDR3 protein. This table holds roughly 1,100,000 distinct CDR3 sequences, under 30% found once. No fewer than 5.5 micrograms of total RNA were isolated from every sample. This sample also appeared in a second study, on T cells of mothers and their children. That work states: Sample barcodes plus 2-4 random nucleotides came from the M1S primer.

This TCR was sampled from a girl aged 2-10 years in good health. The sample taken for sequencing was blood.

Here the CDR3 reads CASSTWASGNEQFF. The DNA for the CDR3 is TGTGCCAGTAGTACTTGGGCCAGCGGTAATGAGCAGTTCTTC. The chain employs TRBV19 and TRBJ2-5; D possibly corresponds to TRBD2 (5 bases). The J call is doubtful: the DNA matches TRBJ2-1 better. This CDR3 comprises 14 residues. Germline V gives CDR1 LNHDA, CDR2 SQIVND (reference sequence).